This T cell receptor beta chain originates from a study of blood T cell repertoires in COVID-19. Study-wide context: Sources were T cells, B-cell-depleted T cells, or PBMCs; the material itself was cDNA or gDNA.

This CDR3 region has 11 residues. Trimming removed 6 bases at V and 7 bases at J, with 13 bases between. The V gene's germline CDR1 is DFQATT and CDR2 SNEGSKA (reference sequence). In the original workflow: Cell counts per sample came from amplifying reference gene primers. Assay used: immunoSEQ multiplex PCR; TCRdb lists only in-frame clones, some missing. Clone size and V and J calls were adopted from that table, with D and trimming inferred from the DNA. The profile shows about 100,000 clones, roughly 87% of them singletons. The sample taken for sequencing was peripheral blood. The rearrangement uses TRBV20-1 and TRBJ2-7; the D gene is possibly TRBD1 (7 bases). This TCR came from a man in his thirties or forties in a cohort sampled during active COVID-19. CDR3 nucleotides: TGCAGTGCCAGGGGGGCGGGAGAGCAGTACTTC. It codes for CSARGAGEQYF.